This T cell receptor (beta chain) stems from a study of vaccination and CD4 T cells after COVID-19. Treatment specified: approximately nine-day PBMC culture with coronavirus spike peptide pools or control peptides (ViraFEST assay). Sequenced with the Oncomine TCR Beta short-read assay was DNA taken from cultured CD4+ T cells. TCRdb re-analysed the PCR reads in MiXCR, keeping a single row per CDR3 protein. The repertoire holds roughly 14,000 distinct CDR3 sequences, with over 45% as singletons. Study-level findings and limits: Only after vaccination were a median approximately 86% of convalescents' reactive clones seen.

Note on this clonotype: Its specificity is unknown.

Trimming left V 0 bases short and J 7 bases short, with 21 bases between. CDR3 length equals 16 residues. Germline assignment: CDR1 DFQATT and CDR2 SNEGSKA (reference sequence). The chain links TRBV20-1 to TRBJ1-1; a possible D gene is TRBD1 (6 bases). The sequenced sample was CD4+ T cells from blood, cultured in vitro, obtained before SARS-CoV-2 vaccination. The receptor comes from a human donor who had recovered from COVID-19. DNA for the CDR3: TGCAGTGCTAGAGATCTTTCACCGGCGGGGGCGGGTGAAGCTTTCTTT. Residues: CSARDLSPAGAGEAFF.